These T cell receptor beta chains were read from a single sample in a study of shared clonotypes between healthy human individuals. Profiling relied on immunoSEQ multiplex PCR, and the TCRdb table lists in-frame clones only, not all of them. The table has approximately 810,000 clones, around 92% seen once. The sample taken for sequencing was naive CD8+ T cells sorted from blood. The receptors shown here come from a man younger than 40 in good health. Both conserved end residues are part of each CDR3. Each record gives: J gene, D gene, V gene, clone size, CDR3 protein, CDR3 DNA. A D gene is named only where the DNA matches it firmly. Clone size appears in some rows only: once, few, many, or a class for an expanded clone.

j_gene: TRBJ2-3; d_gene: TRBD2; v_gene: TRBV12-5; abundance: NA; CDR3aa: CASGFGLAGGRSTDTQYF; CDR3nt: TGTGCTAGTGGTTTTGGCCTAGCGGGAGGCCGGAGCACAGATACGCAGTATTTT
j_gene: TRBJ1-3; d_gene: NA; v_gene: TRBV11-2; abundance: NA; CDR3aa: CASSLQGMGTIYF; CDR3nt: TGTGCCAGCAGTTTACAGGGTATGGGCACCATATATTTT
j_gene: TRBJ2-7; d_gene: NA; v_gene: TRBV27; abundance: few; CDR3aa: CASMGGASYEQYF; CDR3nt: TGTGCCAGCATGGGGGGGGCGTCCTACGAGCAGTACTTC
j_gene: TRBJ2-2; d_gene: NA; v_gene: TRBV11-2; abundance: NA; CDR3aa: CASSLVGPELFF; CDR3nt: TGTGCCAGCAGCTTAGTGGGGCCGGAGCTGTTTTTT
j_gene: TRBJ2-1; d_gene: TRBD2; v_gene: TRBV6-5; abundance: NA; CDR3aa: CASSYSPGLVFDEQFF; CDR3nt: TGTGCCAGCAGTTACTCGCCCGGACTAGTCTTTGATGAGCAGTTCTTC
j_gene: TRBJ2-2; d_gene: NA; v_gene: TRBV6-4; abundance: NA; CDR3aa: CASSDSVSAGQNTGELFF; CDR3nt: TGTGCCAGCAGTGACTCGGTGTCCGCGGGACAGAACACCGGGGAGCTGTTTTTT
j_gene: TRBJ2-1; d_gene: NA; v_gene: TRBV9; abundance: NA; CDR3aa: CASSDIVSGYNEQFF; CDR3nt: TGTGCCAGCAGCGATATAGTTAGCGGCTACAATGAGCAGTTCTTC
j_gene: TRBJ2-7; d_gene: TRBD1; v_gene: TRBV2; abundance: few; CDR3aa: CASRDSYYEQYF; CDR3nt: TGTGCCAGCCGGGACAGTTACTACGAGCAGTACTTC
j_gene: TRBJ2-3; d_gene: TRBD2; v_gene: TRBV7-8; abundance: NA; CDR3aa: CASSFLGLATFTDTQYF; CDR3nt: TGTGCCAGCAGCTTCCTAGGACTAGCGACTTTCACAGATACGCAGTATTTT
j_gene: TRBJ2-7; d_gene: NA; v_gene: TRBV27; abundance: NA; CDR3aa: CASSPGRVGVEYEQYF; CDR3nt: TGTGCCAGCAGTCCGGGTCGTGTAGGGGTGGAATACGAGCAGTACTTC
j_gene: TRBJ2-7; d_gene: TRBD1; v_gene: TRBV4-2; abundance: NA; CDR3aa: CASSQDPGTGGVEQYF; CDR3nt: TGTGCCAGCAGCCAAGATCCCGGGACAGGGGGCGTCGAGCAGTACTTC
j_gene: TRBJ1-4; d_gene: TRBD1; v_gene: TRBV27; abundance: NA; CDR3aa: CASASGQGVMYEKLFF; CDR3nt: TGTGCCAGCGCCTCGGGGCAGGGGGTTATGTATGAAAAACTGTTTTTT
j_gene: TRBJ1-4; d_gene: NA; v_gene: TRBV4-1; abundance: once; CDR3aa: CASSQGGAGLEKLFF; CDR3nt: TGCGCCAGCAGCCAAGGGGGGGCTGGACTTGAAAAACTGTTTTTT
j_gene: TRBJ1-1; d_gene: NA; v_gene: TRBV4-1; abundance: NA; CDR3aa: CASSQSGSTEAFF; CDR3nt: TGCGCCAGCAGCCAAAGCGGTAGCACTGAAGCTTTCTTT